The present T cell receptor (beta chain) was sequenced within a study of regulatory dendritic cells for organ transplantation. Germline values: CDR1 SEHNR, CDR2 FQNEAQ (reference sequence). The J segment lost 3 bases and the V segment lost 5 bases, leaving 4 bases of the junction unmatched. This CDR3 has 14 amino acids. This clone has more than one count but fewer than ten. Its antigen is unknown. Study results and caveats: Mature dendritic cells appeared to drive more memory CD8+ clonal expansion than regulatory ones.

Allogeneic regulatory or mature dendritic cells were co-cultured for under six days with CFSE-labeled sorted T cells at 1:10. Here immunoSEQ multiplex PCR was the method, and the copy in TCRdb shows in-frame clones only, minus some. There are approximately 11,000 clones in the sample; approximately 89% occur only once, and under 0.45% lies in the top ten. The origin of this receptor is a human donor in good health. The chain joins TRBV7-9 to TRBJ1-3, with 7 bases that match TRBD1. What was sequenced was naive CD8+ T cells from blood cultured with dendritic cells. Subset meaning: CD45RA+ naive T cells. CDR3 nucleotides: TGTGCCAGCAGCCCGACAGGGTTTGGAAACACCATATATTTT. It codes for CASSPTGFGNTIYF.